Presented here are 16 T cell receptor beta chains from one specimen sequenced in a study of cytomegalovirus exposure and HLA in healthy donors (dated by TCRdb to between 2016 and 2019). Libraries came from the immunoSEQ multiplex PCR assay. For the multiplex PCR, a mixture combining 60 forward primers for TCR Vbeta segments and 13 reverse primers for TCR Jbeta segments was used. What TCRdb holds here is the immuneACCESS table cut down to in-frame rearrangements. Part of the clones is not present; checked against another copy, under half of the missing clones reflect an unresolved V gene, and the others are unexplained. The sample table records about 200,000 clones. The ten largest clonotypes hold 6.5% of the sample. The sample consisted of PBMCs. The receptors derive from a man aged 25-45 years in good health and CMV-seronegative.

The V call is TRBV2, the J call TRBJ1-2; a weak D match, TRBD1 (6 bases). CDR1 SNHLY and CDR2 FYNNEI come from the germline V gene. Trimming pared 6 bases from V and 6 bases from J, leaving 23 bases between. The CDR3 sequence is 16 residues long. The CDR3 sequence: CASRYQTIRGPDGYTF. CDR3 DNA: TGTGCCAGCAGATATCAAACAATCAGGGGCCCCGATGGCTACACCTTC.

This chain uses TRBV25-1 with TRBJ2-2, with D uncertain. CDR3 length equals 15 residues. V lost 6 bases and J 5 bases, leaving 16 bases between the germline ends. Looked up from germline, CDR1 is MGHDK and CDR2 is SYGVNS. The CDR3 loop reads CASSSAGRNTGELFF. CDR3 DNA sequence: TGTGCCAGCAGCTCGGCAGGCCGCAATACCGGGGAGCTGTTTTTT.

The gene calls are TRBV20-1 and TRBJ1-3, with unresolved D. Germline CDR1 is DFQATT and CDR2 is SNEGSKA (reference sequence). The CDR3 covers 11 residues. Trimming removed 0 bases at V and 8 bases at J, with 5 bases between. The CDR3 nucleotides are TGCAGTGCTAGAGAGGCCCACACCATATATTTT. Translating it yields CSAREAHTIYF.

The rearrangement uses TRBV29-1 and TRBJ2-5; D may be TRBD1 (5 bases). V was shortened by 3 bases and J by 6 bases, with 11 bases between the two germline ends. The CDR3 sequence is 12 residues long. Germline loops: CDR1 SQVTM, CDR2 ANQGSEA. For the CDR3, the DNA is TGCAGCGTTGAGGGCAGGGTAAAGACCCAGTACTTC. Translated, it gives CSVEGRVKTQYF.

The V call is TRBV7-9, the J call TRBJ2-7, with D perhaps matching TRBD1 (5 bases). CDR1 and CDR2 (germline): SEHNR, FQNEAQ (reference sequence). The CDR3 runs to 15 residues. Trimming cost V 6 bases and J 0 bases, with 15 bases left between them. CDR3 DNA sequence: TGTGCCAGCAGTCCGGACACGATGAGCTCCTACGAGCAGTACTTC. Translated: CASSPDTMSSYEQYF.

The chain combines TRBV4-2 with TRBJ1-4, with 7 bases lining up with TRBD1. In germline, CDR1 is LGHNA, CDR2 YNFKEQ. The ends lost 0 bases at V and 4 bases at J; junction bases unmatched: 2. CDR3 length: 15 residues. Written as DNA, the CDR3 is TGTGCCAGCAGCCAAGACCAGGGGGATAATGAAAAACTGTTTTTT. It specifies CASSQDQGDNEKLFF.

V is TRBV14 and J is TRBJ2-3, with D possibly matching TRBD1 (6 bases). Trimming removed 4 bases at V and 4 bases at J, with 9 bases between. This CDR3 is built from 13 residues. In germline, CDR1 is SGHDN, CDR2 FVKESK. The CDR3, as DNA: TGTGCCAGCAGCCTCACAGGGCCAGATACGCAGTATTTT. This translates into CASSLTGPDTQYF.

The CDR3 DNA sequence: TGTGCCAGCAGTTTTGGACTAGCGGGAGCAACTACAGATACGCAGTATTTT. Residues: CASSFGLAGATTDTQYF. The chain links TRBV28 to TRBJ2-3; TRBD2 matches 13 bases. Trimming at V came to 3 bases and at J to 3 bases, leaving 6 bases not matched to a gene. The CDR3 is made up of 17 amino acids. Germline lookup yields CDR1 MDHEN and CDR2 SYDVKM. Complete variable domain (other parts from reference TRBV28 and TRBJ2-3): DVKVTQSSRYLVKRTGEKVFLECVQDMDHENMFWYRQDPGLGLRLIYFSYDVKMKEKGDIPEGYSVSREKKERFSLILESASTNQTSMYLCASSFGLAGATTDTQYFGPGTRLTVL.

V usage is TRBV6-5 and J usage is TRBJ2-5, with TRBD2 as a possible D gene (6 bases). CDR3 size: 16 residues. The V gene lost 0 bases and the J gene lost 9 bases, with 20 bases spanning the gap. In germline, CDR1 is MNHEY, CDR2 SVGAGI. CDR3 bases: TGTGCCAGCAGTTACTCGGGTCGGCTGCCGCGGGAATCCCAGTACTTC. Translating gives CASSYSGRLPRESQYF.

This chain joins TRBV6-5 and TRBJ1-5; 11 bases line up with TRBD1. This CDR3 comprises 16 residues. Germline CDR1 MNHEY, CDR2 SVGAGI. V shed 2 bases and J 3 bases; nucleotides not matched to a gene: 3. The CDR3 here is CASSYGTGGDNQPQHF. CDR3 nucleotides: TGTGCCAGCAGTTACGGGACAGGGGGAGACAATCAGCCCCAGCATTTT.

This chain connects TRBV7-6 to TRBJ2-1; 8 bases align to TRBD2. The germline gives CDR1 SGHVS, CDR2 FNYEAQ. Trimming removed 2 bases from V and 3 bases from J; junction bases left unmatched: 9. The CDR3 is 17 amino acids. CDR3 region: CASSLLGGAGYYNEQFF. CDR3 in DNA: TGTGCCAGCAGCTTACTCGGGGGGGCGGGATACTACAATGAGCAGTTCTTC.

CDR3 in amino acids: CASSQELIGLAGVYEQFF. The CDR3 DNA reads TGTGCCAGCAGCCAAGAACTTATAGGACTAGCGGGGGTCTATGAGCAGTTCTTC. This chain links TRBV4-2 with TRBJ2-1, with 13 bases lining up with TRBD2. V lost 0 bases and J lost 8; bases outside the gene matches: 10. This CDR3 has 18 residues. Germline CDR1 and CDR2: LGHNA and YNFKEQ.

The genes are TRBV6-6 and TRBJ2-1, with 8 bases that match TRBD1. After removal of 5 bases from V and 7 bases from J, the junction contained 7 bases not matched to a gene. Germline values: CDR1 MNHNY, CDR2 SVGAGI (reference sequence). The CDR3 is 14 residues long. The CDR3 loop is CASSNTRDRNEQFF. The CDR3 DNA is TGTGCCAGCAGTAACACGAGGGACAGGAATGAGCAGTTCTTC.

The chain is built from TRBV5-1 and TRBJ2-3; D gene uncertain. Germline lookup yields CDR1 SGHRS and CDR2 YFSETQ. This CDR3 region has 12 residues. Trimming removed 4 bases from V and 2 bases from J, with 5 bases in between. The CDR3 spells CASSLPTDTQYF. In DNA form, the CDR3 reads TGCGCCAGCAGCCTACCCACAGATACGCAGTATTTT.

The chain has TRBV19 and TRBJ1-1; D remains unclear. The V and J ends lost 9 bases and 1 base respectively, with 9 bases between them. The CDR3 runs to 12 residues. Germline values: CDR1 LNHDA, CDR2 SQIVND (reference sequence). CDR3 protein: CASRRGNTEAFF. CDR3 in DNA: TGTGCCAGCCGCCGGGGGAACACTGAAGCTTTCTTT.

The V call is TRBV7-7, the J call TRBJ1-1; D is possibly TRBD1 (6 bases). The V end was cut by 7 bases, the J end by 0 bases, with 18 bases between. This CDR3 has 16 residues. The germline V gene encodes CDR1 SSHAT and CDR2 FNYEAQ (reference sequence). The CDR3: CASKALVQGMNTEAFF. For the CDR3, the DNA is TGTGCCAGCAAGGCTCTCGTACAGGGAATGAACACTGAAGCTTTCTTT.